Described below is a single TCR beta chain sequence and its context. The data derive from a study of long-term antiretroviral therapy in people with HIV. The libraries were made with immunoSEQ v3.0 at survey level. Sequenced by immunoSEQ multiplex PCR; TCRdb stores in-frame clones only, minus some. The table shows 20,000 to 25,000 clones, with about four fifths occurring only once. The study drew at least one pre-ART and at least two post-ART PBMC samples from every donor. The V and J ends lost 6 bases and 1 base, in that order; junction bases with no gene match: 15. Germline V CDR1 and CDR2: MNHEY, SMNVEV (reference sequence). The CDR3 totals 17 residues.

The sequence was obtained from a young woman with HIV. This chain uses TRBV27 with TRBJ2-7; 7 bases align to TRBD2. The sample in question was unsorted PBMCs, obtained 0.2 years after starting antiretroviral therapy. DNA for the CDR3: TGTGCCAGCAGGGTTTTTACGGGGGGAATCTTATCCTACGAGCAGTACTTC. Its translation is CASRVFTGGILSYEQYF.